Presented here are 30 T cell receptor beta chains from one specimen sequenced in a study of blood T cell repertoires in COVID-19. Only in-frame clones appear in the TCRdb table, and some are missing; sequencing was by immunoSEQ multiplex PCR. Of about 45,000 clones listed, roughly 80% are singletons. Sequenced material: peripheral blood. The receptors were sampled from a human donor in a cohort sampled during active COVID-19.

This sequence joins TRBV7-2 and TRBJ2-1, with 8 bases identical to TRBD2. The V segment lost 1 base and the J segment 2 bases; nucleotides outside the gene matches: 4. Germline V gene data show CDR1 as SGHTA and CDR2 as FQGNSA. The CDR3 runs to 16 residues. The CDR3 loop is CASSLVAGNAYNEQFF. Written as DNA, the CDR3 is TGTGCCAGCAGCTTAGTAGCGGGAAACGCCTACAATGAGCAGTTCTTC.

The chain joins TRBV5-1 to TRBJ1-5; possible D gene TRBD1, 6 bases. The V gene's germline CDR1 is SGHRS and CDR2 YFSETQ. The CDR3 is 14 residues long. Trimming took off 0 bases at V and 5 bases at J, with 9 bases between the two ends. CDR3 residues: CASSLGGPDQPQHF. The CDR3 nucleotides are TGCGCCAGCAGCTTGGGGGGGCCGGATCAGCCCCAGCATTTT.

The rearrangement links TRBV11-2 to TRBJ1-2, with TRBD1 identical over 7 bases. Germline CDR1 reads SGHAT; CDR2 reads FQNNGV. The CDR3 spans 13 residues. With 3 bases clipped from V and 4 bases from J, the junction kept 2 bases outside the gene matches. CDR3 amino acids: CASSFDRAYGYTF. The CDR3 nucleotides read TGTGCCAGCAGCTTTGACAGGGCCTATGGCTACACCTTC.

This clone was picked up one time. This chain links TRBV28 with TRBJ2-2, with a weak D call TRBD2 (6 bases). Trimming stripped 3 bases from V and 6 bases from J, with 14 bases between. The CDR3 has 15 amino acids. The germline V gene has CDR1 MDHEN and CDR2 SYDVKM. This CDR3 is CASSFSGGTPGELFF. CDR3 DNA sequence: TGTGCCAGCAGTTTTAGCGGAGGTACCCCCGGGGAGCTGTTTTTT.

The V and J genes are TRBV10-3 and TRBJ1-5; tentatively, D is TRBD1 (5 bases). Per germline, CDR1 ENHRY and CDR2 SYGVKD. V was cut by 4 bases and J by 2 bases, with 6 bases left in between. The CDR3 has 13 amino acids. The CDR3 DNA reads TGTGCCATCAGTGCGGGGGGCAATCAGCCCCAGCATTTT. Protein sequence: CAISAGGNQPQHF.

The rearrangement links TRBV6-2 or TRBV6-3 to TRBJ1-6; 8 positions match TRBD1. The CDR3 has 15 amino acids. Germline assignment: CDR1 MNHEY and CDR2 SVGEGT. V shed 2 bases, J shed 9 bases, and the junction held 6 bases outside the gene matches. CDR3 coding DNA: TGTGCCAGCAGTTACAGTCAGGGGGCTGCTTCACCCCTCCACTTT. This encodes CASSYSQGAASPLHF.

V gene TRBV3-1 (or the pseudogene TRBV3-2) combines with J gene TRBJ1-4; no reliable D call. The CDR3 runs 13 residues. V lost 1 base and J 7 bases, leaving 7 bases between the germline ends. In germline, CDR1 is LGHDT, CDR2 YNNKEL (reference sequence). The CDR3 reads CASSQGHSEKLFF. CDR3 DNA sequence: TGTGCCAGCAGCCAAGGGCACAGTGAAAAACTGTTTTTT.

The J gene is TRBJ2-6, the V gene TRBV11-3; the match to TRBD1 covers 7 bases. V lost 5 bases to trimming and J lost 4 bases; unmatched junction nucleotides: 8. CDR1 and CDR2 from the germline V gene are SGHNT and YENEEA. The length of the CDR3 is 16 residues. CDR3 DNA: TGTGCCAGCAGCGCCGACAGGGTTGGCGGGGCCAACGTCCTGACTTTC. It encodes CASSADRVGGANVLTF.

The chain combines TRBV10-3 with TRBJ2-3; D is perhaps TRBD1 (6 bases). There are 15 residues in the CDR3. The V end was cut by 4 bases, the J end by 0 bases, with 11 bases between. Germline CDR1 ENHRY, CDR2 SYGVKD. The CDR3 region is CAISGGTPSTDTQYF. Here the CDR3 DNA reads TGTGCCATCAGTGGAGGGACACCTAGCACAGATACGCAGTATTTT.

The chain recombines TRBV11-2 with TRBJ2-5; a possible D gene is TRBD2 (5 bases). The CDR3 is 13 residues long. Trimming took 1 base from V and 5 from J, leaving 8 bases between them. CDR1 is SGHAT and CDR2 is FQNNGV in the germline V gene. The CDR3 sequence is CASSLGGIETQYF. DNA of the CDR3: TGTGCCAGCAGCTTAGGAGGGATCGAGACCCAGTACTTC.

For the CDR3, the DNA is TGTGCCAGCGCCAATTCGGGAGGAACCTACGAGCAGTACTTC. This translates into CASANSGGTYEQYF. The chain combines TRBV7-9 with TRBJ2-7; the match to TRBD2 covers 7 bases. The CDR3 runs 14 residues. Germline values: CDR1 SEHNR, CDR2 FQNEAQ (reference sequence). The J segment lost 2 bases and the V segment lost 8 bases, leaving 9 bases of the junction unmatched. Based on the CDR3 plus reference TRBV7-9 and TRBJ2-7, the full variable domain is DTGVSQNPRHKITKRGQNVTFRCDPISEHNRLYWYRQTLGQGPEFLTYFQNEAQLEKSRLLSDRFSAERPKGSFSTLEIQRTEQGDSAMYLCASANSGGTYEQYFGPGTRLTVT.

The CDR3 here is CASSGGQPSLTGELFF. In DNA, the CDR3 is TGCGCCAGCAGCGGGGGACAGCCCTCCCTCACCGGGGAGCTGTTTTTT. The chain is built from TRBV5-1 and TRBJ2-2; 7 nucleotides match TRBD1. Germline CDR1 and CDR2: SGHRS and YFSETQ. V gave up 4 bases and J gave up 4 bases; unmatched junction bases: 10. There are 16 residues in the CDR3.

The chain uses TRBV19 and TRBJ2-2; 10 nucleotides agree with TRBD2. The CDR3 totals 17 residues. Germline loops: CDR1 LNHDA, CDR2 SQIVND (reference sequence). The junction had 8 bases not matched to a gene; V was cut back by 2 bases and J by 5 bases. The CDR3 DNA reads TGTGCCAGTAGTATAATCCCTAGCGGGAGTGGGACCGGGGAGCTGTTTTTT. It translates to CASSIIPSGSGTGELFF.

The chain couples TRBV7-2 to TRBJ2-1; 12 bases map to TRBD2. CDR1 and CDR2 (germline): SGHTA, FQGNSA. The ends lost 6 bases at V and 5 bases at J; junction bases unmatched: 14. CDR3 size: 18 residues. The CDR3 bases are TGTGCCAGCAGTCCACGACTAGCGGGAGATTATAGAAACAATGAGCAGTTCTTC. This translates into CASSPRLAGDYRNNEQFF.

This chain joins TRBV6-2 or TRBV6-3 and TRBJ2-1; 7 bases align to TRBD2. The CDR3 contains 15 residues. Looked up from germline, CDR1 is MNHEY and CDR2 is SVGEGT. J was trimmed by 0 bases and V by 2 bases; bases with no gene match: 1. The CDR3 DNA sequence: TGTGCCAGCAGTTACGGGAGGGCCTCCTACAATGAGCAGTTCTTC. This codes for CASSYGRASYNEQFF.

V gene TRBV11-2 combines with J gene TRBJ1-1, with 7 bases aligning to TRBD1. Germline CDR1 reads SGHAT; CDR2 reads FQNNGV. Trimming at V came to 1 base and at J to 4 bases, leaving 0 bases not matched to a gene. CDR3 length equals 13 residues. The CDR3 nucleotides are TGTGCCAGCAGCTTAGCAGGGGGCACTGAAGCTTTCTTT. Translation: CASSLAGGTEAFF.

The CDR3 bases are TGTGCCAGCAGGCTATCTGGACAGGGCTACGAGCAGTACTTC. Amino acids: CASRLSGQGYEQYF. The chain employs TRBV6-5 and TRBJ2-7; 8 bases line up with TRBD1. V trimming: 6 bases; J trimming: 3 bases; junction bases outside the gene matches: 7. Germline V gene data show CDR1 as MNHEY and CDR2 as SVGAGI. This CDR3 is 14 amino acids long.

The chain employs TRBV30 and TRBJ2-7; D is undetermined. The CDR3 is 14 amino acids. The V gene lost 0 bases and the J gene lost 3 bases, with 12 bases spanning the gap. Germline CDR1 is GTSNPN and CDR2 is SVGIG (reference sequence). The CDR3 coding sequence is TGTGCCTGGAGTGTAAGTGAGATCTACTACGAGCAGTACTTC. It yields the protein CAWSVSEIYYEQYF.

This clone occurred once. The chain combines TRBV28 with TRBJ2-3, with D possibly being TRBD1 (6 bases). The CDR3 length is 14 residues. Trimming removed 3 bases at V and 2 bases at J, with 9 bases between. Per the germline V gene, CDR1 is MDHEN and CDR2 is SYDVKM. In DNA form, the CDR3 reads TGTGCCAGCAGTTTTGGGGGCTCCACAGATACGCAGTATTTT. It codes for CASSFGGSTDTQYF.

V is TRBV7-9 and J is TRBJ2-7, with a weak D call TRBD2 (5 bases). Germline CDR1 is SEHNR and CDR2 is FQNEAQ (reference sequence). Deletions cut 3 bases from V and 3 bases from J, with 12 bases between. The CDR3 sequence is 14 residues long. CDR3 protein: CASSFGPRDYEQYF. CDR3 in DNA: TGTGCCAGCAGCTTCGGACCGAGGGACTACGAGCAGTACTTC.

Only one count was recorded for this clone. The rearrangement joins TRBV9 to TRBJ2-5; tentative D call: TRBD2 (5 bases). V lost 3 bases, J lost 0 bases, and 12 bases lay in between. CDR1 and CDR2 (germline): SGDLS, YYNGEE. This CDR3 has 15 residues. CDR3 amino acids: CASSAFEGYQETQYF. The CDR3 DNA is TGTGCCAGCAGCGCCTTCGAGGGCTACCAAGAGACCCAGTACTTC.

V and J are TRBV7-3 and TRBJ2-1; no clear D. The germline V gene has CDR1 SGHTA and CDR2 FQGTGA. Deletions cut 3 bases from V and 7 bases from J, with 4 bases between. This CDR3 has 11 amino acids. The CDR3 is CASSFGNEQFF. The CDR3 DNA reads TGTGCCAGCAGCTTCGGTAATGAGCAGTTCTTC.

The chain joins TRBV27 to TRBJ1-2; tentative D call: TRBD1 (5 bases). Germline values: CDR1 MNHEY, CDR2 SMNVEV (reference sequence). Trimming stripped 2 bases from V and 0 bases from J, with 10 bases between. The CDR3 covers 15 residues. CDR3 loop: CASSLQGGSNYGYTF. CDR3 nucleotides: TGTGCCAGCAGTTTACAGGGCGGCTCTAACTATGGCTACACCTTC.

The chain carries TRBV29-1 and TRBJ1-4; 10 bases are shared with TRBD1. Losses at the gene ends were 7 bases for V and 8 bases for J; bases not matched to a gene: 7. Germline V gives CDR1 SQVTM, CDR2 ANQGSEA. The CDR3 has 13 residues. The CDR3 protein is CSASRDRGEKLFF. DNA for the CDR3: TGCAGCGCATCCCGGGACAGGGGCGAAAAACTGTTTTTT.

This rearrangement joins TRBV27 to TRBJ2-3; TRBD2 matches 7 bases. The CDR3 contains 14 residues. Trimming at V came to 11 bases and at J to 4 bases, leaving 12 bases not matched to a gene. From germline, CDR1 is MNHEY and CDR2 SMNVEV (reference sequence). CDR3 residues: CASREGINADTQYF. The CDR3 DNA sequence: TGTGCCTCCAGGGAGGGGATTAACGCAGATACGCAGTATTTT.

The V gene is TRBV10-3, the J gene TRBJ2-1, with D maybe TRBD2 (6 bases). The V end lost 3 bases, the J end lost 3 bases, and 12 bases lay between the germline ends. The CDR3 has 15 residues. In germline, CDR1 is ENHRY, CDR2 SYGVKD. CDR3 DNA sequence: TGTGCCATCAGTGATAGCTTAGCGGACTACAATGAGCAGTTCTTC. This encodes CAISDSLADYNEQFF.

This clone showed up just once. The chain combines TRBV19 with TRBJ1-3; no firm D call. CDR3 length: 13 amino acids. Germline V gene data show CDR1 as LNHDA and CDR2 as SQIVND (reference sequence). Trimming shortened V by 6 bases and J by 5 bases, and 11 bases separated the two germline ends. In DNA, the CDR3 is TGTGCCAGTAGCCCCCCGGGGAGAAACACCATATATTTT. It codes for CASSPPGRNTIYF.

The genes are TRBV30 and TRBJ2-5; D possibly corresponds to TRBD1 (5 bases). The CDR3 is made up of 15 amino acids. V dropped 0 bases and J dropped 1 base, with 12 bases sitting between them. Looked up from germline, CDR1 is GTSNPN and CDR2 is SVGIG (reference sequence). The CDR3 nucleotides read TGTGCCTGGAGTGTACTCCCAGGGCCCCAAGAGACCCAGTACTTC. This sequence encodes CAWSVLPGPQETQYF.

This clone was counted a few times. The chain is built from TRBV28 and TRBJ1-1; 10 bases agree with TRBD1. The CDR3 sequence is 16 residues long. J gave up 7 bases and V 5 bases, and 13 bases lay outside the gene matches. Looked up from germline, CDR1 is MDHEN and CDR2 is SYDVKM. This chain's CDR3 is CASSPLTGGGFSEAFF. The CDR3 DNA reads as TGTGCCAGCAGTCCGTTGACAGGGGGCGGTTTCAGTGAAGCTTTCTTT.

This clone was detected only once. CDR3 loop: CASSPYTDTQYF. CDR3 in DNA: TGTGCCAGCTCACCTTACACAGATACGCAGTATTTT. The genes are TRBV18 and TRBJ2-3, with unresolved D. Germline CDR1 KGHSH, CDR2 LQKENI. The CDR3 spans 12 residues. V was pared by 3 bases and J by 2 bases, with 3 bases between.